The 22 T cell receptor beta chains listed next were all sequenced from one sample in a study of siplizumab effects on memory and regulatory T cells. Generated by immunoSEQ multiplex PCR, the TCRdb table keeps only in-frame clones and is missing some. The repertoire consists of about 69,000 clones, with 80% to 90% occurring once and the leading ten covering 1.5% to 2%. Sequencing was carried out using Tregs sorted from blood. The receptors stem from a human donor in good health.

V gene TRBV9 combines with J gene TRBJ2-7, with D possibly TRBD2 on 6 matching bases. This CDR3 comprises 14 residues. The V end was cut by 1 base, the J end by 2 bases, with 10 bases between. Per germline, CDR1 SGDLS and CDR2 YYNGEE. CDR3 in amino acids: CASSVTSTAYEQYF. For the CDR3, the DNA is TGTGCCAGCAGCGTAACTAGCACCGCCTACGAGCAGTACTTC.

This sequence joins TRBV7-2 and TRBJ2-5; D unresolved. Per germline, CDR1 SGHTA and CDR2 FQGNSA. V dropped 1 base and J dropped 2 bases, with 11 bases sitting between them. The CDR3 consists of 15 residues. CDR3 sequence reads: CASSLVWAQQETQYF. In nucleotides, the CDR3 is TGTGCCAGCAGCTTAGTTTGGGCACAGCAAGAGACCCAGTACTTC.

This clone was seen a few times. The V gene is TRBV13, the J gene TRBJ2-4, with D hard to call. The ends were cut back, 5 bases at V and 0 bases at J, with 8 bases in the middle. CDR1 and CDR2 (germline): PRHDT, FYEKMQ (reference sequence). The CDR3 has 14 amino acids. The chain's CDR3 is CASSTIIAKNIQYF. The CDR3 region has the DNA TGTGCCAGCAGCACGATTATAGCCAAAAACATTCAGTACTTC.

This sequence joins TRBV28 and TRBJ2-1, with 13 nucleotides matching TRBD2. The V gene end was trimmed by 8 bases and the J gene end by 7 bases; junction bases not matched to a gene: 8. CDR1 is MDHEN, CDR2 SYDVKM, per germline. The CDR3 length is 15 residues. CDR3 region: CASHRTSGSINEQFF. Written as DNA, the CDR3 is TGTGCCAGCCATAGGACTAGCGGGAGTATAAATGAGCAGTTCTTC. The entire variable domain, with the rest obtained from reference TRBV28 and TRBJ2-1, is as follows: DVKVTQSSRYLVKRTGEKVFLECVQDMDHENMFWYRQDPGLGLRLIYFSYDVKMKEKGDIPEGYSVSREKKERFSLILESASTNQTSMYLCASHRTSGSINEQFFGPGTRLTVL.

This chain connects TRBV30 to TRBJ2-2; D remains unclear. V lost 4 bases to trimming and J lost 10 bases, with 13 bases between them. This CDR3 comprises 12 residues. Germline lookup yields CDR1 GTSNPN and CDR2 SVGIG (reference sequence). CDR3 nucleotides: TGTGCCTGGAAAATACTACCGGAGGAGCTGTTTTTT. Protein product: CAWKILPEELFF.

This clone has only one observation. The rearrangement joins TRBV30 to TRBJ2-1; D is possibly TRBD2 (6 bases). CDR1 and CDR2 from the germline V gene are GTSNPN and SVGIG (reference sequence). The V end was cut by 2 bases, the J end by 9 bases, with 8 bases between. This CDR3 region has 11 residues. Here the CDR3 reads CAWSRRGEQFF. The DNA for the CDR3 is TGTGCCTGGAGTAGGAGGGGTGAGCAGTTCTTC.

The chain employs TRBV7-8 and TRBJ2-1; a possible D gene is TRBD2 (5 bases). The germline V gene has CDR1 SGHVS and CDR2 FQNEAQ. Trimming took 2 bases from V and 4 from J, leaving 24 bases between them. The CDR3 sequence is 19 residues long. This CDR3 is CASSLTIGYGLAIYNEQFF. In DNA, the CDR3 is TGTGCCAGCAGCTTAACTATAGGTTATGGGCTAGCAATTTACAATGAGCAGTTCTTC.

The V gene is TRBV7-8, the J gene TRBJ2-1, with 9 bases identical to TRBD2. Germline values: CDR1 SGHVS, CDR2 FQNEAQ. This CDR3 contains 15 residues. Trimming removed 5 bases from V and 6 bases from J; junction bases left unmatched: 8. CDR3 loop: CASSQRAGGSNEQFF. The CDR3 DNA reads TGTGCCAGCAGCCAGCGGGCGGGAGGGAGCAATGAGCAGTTCTTC.

The CDR3 nucleotides read TGTGCCAGCAGCTCGGGGACGGGCGGAAACACCATATATTTT. Translation gives CASSSGTGGNTIYF. The rearrangement uses TRBV5-4 and TRBJ1-3; maybe TRBD1 (5 bases). The length of the CDR3 is 14 residues. V lost 3 bases and J 4 bases, leaving 11 bases between the germline ends. Per germline, CDR1 SGHNT and CDR2 YYREEE (reference sequence).

In DNA form, the CDR3 reads TGCGCCAGCAGCCAAAGACAGGCGGGACAGTTTAATGAAAAACTGTTTTTT. It is translated as CASSQRQAGQFNEKLFF. The chain combines TRBV4-1 with TRBJ1-4; 7 bases are shared with TRBD1. This CDR3 spans 17 amino acids. V shed 2 bases and J 4 bases; nucleotides not matched to a gene: 10. Germline CDR1 reads MGHRA; CDR2 reads YSYEKL.

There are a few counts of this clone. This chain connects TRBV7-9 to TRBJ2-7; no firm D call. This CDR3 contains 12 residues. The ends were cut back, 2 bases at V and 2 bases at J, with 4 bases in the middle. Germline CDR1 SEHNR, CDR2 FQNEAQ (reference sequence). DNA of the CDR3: TGTGCCAGCAGCTTAAATCCCTACGAGCAGTACTTC. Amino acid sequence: CASSLNPYEQYF.

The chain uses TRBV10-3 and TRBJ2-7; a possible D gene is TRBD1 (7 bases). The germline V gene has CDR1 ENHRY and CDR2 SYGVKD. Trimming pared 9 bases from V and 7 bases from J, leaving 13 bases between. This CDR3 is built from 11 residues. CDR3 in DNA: TGTGCCATTTCCCAGGGGGGTGAGCAGTACTTC. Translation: CAISQGGEQYF.

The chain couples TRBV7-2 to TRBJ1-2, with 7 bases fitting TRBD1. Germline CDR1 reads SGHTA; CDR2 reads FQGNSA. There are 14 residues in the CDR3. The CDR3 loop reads CAIQGGTSPYGYTF. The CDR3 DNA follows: TGTGCTATCCAGGGGGGAACCTCCCCCTATGGCTACACCTTC.

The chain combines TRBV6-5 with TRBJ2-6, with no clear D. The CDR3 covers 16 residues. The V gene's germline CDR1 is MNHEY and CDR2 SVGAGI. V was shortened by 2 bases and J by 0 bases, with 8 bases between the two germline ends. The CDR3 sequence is CASSYSQVSGANVLTF. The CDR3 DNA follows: TGTGCCAGCAGTTACAGCCAGGTCTCTGGGGCCAACGTCCTGACTTTC.

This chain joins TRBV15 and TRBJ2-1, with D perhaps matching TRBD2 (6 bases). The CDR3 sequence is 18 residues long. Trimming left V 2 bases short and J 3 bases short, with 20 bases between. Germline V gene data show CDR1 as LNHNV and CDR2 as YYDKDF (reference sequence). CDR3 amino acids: CATSRTYPRLEFYNEQFF. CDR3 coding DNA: TGTGCCACCAGCAGAACCTACCCGAGACTAGAATTCTACAATGAGCAGTTCTTC.

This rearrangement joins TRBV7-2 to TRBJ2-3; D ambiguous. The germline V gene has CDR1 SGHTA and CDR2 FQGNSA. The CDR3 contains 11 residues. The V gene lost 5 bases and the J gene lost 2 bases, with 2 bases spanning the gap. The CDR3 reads CASSLTDTQYF. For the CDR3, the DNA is TGTGCCAGCAGCCTCACAGATACGCAGTATTTT. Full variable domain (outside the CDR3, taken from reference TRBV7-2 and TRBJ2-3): GAGVSQSPSNKVTEKGKDVELRCDPISGHTALYWYRQSLGQGLEFLIYFQGNSAPDKSGLPSDRFSAERTGGSVSTLTIQRTQQEDSAVYLCASSLTDTQYFGPGTRLTVL.

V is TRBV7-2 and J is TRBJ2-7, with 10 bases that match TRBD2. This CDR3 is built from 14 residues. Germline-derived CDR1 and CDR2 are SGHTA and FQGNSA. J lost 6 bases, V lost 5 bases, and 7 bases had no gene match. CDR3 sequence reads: CASSAGLAFGEQYF. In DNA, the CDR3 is TGTGCCAGCAGCGCGGGACTAGCGTTCGGCGAGCAGTACTTC.

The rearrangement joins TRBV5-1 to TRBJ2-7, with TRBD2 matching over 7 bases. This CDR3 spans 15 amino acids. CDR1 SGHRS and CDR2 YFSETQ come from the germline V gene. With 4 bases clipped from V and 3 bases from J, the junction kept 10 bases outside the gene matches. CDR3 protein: CASSPGGGGLYEQYF. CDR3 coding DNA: TGCGCCAGCAGCCCAGGAGGCGGGGGTCTCTACGAGCAGTACTTC.

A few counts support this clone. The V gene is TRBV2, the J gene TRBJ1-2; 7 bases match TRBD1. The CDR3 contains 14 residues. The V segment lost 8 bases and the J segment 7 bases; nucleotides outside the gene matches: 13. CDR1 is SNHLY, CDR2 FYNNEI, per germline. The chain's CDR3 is CASRDSPSPLGYTF. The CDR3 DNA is TGTGCCAGCCGGGACAGCCCGTCTCCACTTGGCTACACCTTC. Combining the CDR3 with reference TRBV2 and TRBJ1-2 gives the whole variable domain EPEVTQTPSHQVTQMGQEVILRCVPISNHLYFYWYRQILGQKVEFLVSFYNNEISEKSEIFDDQFSVERPDGSNFTLKIRSTKLEDSAMYFCASRDSPSPLGYTFGSGTRLTVV.

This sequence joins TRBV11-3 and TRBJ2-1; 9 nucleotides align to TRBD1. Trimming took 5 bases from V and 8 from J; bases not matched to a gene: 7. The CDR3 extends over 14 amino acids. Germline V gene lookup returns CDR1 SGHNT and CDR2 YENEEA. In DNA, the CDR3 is TGTGCCAGCAGCCCCGGGACAGGGTATTATGAGCAGTTCTTC. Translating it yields CASSPGTGYYEQFF.

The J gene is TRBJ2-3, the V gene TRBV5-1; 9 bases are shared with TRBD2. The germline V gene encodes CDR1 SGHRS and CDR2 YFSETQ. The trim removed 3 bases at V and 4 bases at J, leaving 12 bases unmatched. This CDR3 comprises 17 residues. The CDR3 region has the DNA TGCGCCAGCAGCTCTCCGCGGACTAGCGAGTCAGCAGATACGCAGTATTTT. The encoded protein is CASSSPRTSESADTQYF.

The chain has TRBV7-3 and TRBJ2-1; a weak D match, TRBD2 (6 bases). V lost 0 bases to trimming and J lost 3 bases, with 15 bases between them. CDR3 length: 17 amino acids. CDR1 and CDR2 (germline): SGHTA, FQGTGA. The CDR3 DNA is TGTGCCAGCAGCTTAACGGGAGGCGGAGGGATCTACAATGAGCAGTTCTTC. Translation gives CASSLTGGGGIYNEQFF. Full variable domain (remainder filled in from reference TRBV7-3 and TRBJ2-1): GAGVSQTPSNKVTEKGKYVELRCDPISGHTALYWYRQSLGQGPEFLIYFQGTGAADDSGLPNDRFFAVRPEGSVSTLKIQRTERGDSAVYLCASSLTGGGGIYNEQFFGPGTRLTVL.